This T cell receptor (beta chain) was sequenced during a study of breast tumors, draining lymph nodes, adjacent tissues. Germline CDR1 SEHNR, CDR2 FQNEAQ (reference sequence). CDR3 size: 14 residues. Trimming cost V 0 bases and J 2 bases, with 4 bases left between them. Samples came from axillary lymph nodes draining the breast cancer. The table lists this clonotype with many counts. MiXCR, applied by TCRdb to the multiplex PCR reads, yields one record per CDR3 protein. The sample lists approximately 190,000 distinct CDR3 sequences, roughly 31% seen once, with over 4% in the top ten. The clonotype originates from a female donor with breast cancer. Some clones in this sample may be carry-over from other donors' samples. Sequencing used axillary lymph node tissue. The chain carries TRBV7-9 and TRBJ2-2, with D uncertain. CDR3 coding DNA: TGTGCCAGCAGCTTAGCAGCTAACACCGGGGAGCTGTTTTTT. Translation gives CASSLAANTGELFF.